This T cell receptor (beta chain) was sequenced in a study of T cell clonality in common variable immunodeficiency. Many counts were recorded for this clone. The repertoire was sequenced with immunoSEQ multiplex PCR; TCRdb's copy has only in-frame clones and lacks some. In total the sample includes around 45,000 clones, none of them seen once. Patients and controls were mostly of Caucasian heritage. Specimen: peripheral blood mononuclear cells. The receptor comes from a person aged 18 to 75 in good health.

CDR3 DNA (partial): TGCAGTGCTAGACTGCGGGGGGCCGGAACACCC. Translation gives CSARLRGAGTP. The complete CDR3 protein is CSARLRGAGTPLHF. The chain recombines TRBV20-1 with TRBJ1-6; D might be TRBD1 (6 bases). The CDR3 is cut off 3 residues early in the read; its end comes from the germline J gene. Germline loops: CDR1 DFQATT, CDR2 SNEGSKA (reference sequence). V dropped 2 bases and J dropped 11 bases, with 16 bases sitting between them. This CDR3 spans 14 amino acids.